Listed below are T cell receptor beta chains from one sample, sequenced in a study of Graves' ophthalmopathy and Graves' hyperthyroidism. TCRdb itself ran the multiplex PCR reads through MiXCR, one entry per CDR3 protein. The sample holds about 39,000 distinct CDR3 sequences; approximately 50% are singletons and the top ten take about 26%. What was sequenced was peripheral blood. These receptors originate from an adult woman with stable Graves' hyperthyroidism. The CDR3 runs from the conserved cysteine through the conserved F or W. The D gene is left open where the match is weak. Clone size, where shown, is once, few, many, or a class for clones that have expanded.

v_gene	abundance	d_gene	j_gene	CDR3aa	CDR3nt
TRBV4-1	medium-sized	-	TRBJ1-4	CASSRDANEKLFF	TGCGCCAGCAGCCGGGACGCAAATGAAAAACTGTTTTTT
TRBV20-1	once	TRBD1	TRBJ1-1	CSAREGWGQGWDTEAFF	TGCAGTGCTAGAGAGGGTTGGGGACAGGGGTGGGACACTGAAGCTTTCTTT
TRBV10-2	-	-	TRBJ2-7	CASSEFGAAHEQYF	TGCGCCAGCAGTGAGTTTGGGGCCGCGCATGAGCAGTACTTC
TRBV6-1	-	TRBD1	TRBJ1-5	CASRPGQGARNQPQHF	TGTGCCAGCAGACCGGGACAGGGGGCCCGCAATCAGCCCCAGCATTTT
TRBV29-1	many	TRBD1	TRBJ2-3	CSVWTGSTDTQYF	TGCAGCGTCTGGACAGGGAGCACAGATACGCAGTATTTT
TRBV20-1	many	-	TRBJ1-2	CSATTPGLNYGYTF	TGCAGTGCTACAACGCCGGGCCTCAACTATGGCTACACCTTC
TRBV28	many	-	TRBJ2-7	CASSLGGKGWIYEQYF	TGTGCCAGCAGTTTGGGGGGTAAGGGTTGGATCTACGAGCAGTACTTC
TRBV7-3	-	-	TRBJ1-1	CASSRVAETEAFF	TGTGCCAGCAGCCGGGTAGCCGAGACTGAAGCTTTCTTT
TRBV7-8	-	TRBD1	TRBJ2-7	CASSPRTGGGYEQYF	TGTGCCAGCAGTCCCCGGACAGGGGGCGGCTACGAGCAGTACTTC
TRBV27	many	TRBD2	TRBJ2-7	CASRERPTSGTYEQYF	TGTGCCAGCAGAGAAAGACCGACTAGCGGGACCTACGAGCAGTACTTC
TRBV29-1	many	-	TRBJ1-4	CSARGVWEKLFF	TGCAGCGCGAGGGGGGTTTGGGAAAAACTGTTTTTT
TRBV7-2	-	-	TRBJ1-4	CASSLAGTSNQPQRLFF	TGTGCCAGCAGCTTAGCGGGGACTAGCAATCAGCCCCAGCGGCTGTTTTTT
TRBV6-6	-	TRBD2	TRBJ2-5	CASSGLAGGSETQYF	TGTGCCAGCAGCGGACTAGCGGGAGGGTCAGAGACCCAGTACTTC
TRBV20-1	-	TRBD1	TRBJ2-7	CSARRRQGVSGFYEQYF	TGCAGTGCTAGACGGAGACAGGGGGTTTCTGGTTTCTACGAGCAGTACTTC
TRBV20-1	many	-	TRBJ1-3	CSAREMAFGSDTIYF	TGCAGTGCTAGAGAGATGGCGTTCGGGTCCGACACCATATATTTT
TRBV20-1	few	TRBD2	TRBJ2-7	CSASIAGVNYEQYF	TGCAGTGCTAGTATAGCGGGAGTGAACTACGAGCAGTACTTC
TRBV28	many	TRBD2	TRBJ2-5	CASSLGTSGRGETQYF	TGTGCCAGCAGTCTTGGGACTAGCGGGAGAGGAGAGACCCAGTACTTC
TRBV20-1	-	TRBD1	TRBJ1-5	CSALQGTNQPQHF	TGCAGTGCGCTACAGGGGACCAATCAGCCCCAGCATTTT
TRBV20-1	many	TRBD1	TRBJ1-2	CSAGLGQAANYGYTF	TGCAGTGCTGGACTTGGACAGGCGGCCAACTATGGCTACACCTTC
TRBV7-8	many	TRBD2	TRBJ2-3	CASSSKAAGGRAVTDTQYF	TGTGCCAGCAGCTCAAAAGCCGCAGGCGGGAGGGCCGTGACAGATACGCAGTATTTT
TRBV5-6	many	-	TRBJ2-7	CASSLAGQEQYF	TGTGCCAGCAGCTTGGCGGGGCAAGAGCAGTACTTC
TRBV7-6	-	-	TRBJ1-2	CASSGGGGGGYTF	TGTGCCAGCAGCGGAGGAGGCGGAGGAGGCTACACCTTC
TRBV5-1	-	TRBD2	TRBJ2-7	CASSSLAGDPYEQYF	TGCGCCAGCAGTTCACTAGCGGGAGACCCATACGAGCAGTACTTC
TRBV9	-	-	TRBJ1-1	CASSGPGLRTEAFF	TGTGCCAGCAGTGGGCCGGGCTTGAGGACTGAAGCTTTCTTT
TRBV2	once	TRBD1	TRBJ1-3	CASSGDKTGVRNTIYF	TGTGCCAGCAGTGGAGATAAGACAGGGGTGAGGAACACCATATATTTT
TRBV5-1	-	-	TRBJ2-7	CASASGHRLFYEQYF	TGCGCCAGCGCCTCCGGGCACAGACTTTTCTACGAGCAGTACTTC
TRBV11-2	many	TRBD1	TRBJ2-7	CASSPGTGYYEQYF	TGTGCCAGCAGCCCCGGGACAGGGTACTACGAGCAGTACTTC
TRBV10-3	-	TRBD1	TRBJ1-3	CAIKTGGRSGNTIYF	TGTGCCATCAAGACAGGGGGAAGGTCTGGAAACACCATATATTTT
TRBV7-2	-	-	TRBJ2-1	CASSPSQGSYNEQFF	TGTGCCAGCAGCCCGTCCCAGGGCTCCTACAATGAGCAGTTCTTC
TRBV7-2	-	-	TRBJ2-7	CASSFANLGEQYF	TGTGCCAGCAGCTTTGCCAACTTGGGCGAGCAGTACTTC
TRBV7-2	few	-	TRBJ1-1	CASSQRRGRVATGTEAFF	TGTGCCAGCAGCCAACGACGAGGGAGGGTGGCTACAGGCACTGAAGCTTTCTTT
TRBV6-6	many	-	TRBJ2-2	CASGILQETGELFF	TGTGCCAGCGGTATATTACAGGAGACCGGGGAGCTGTTTTTT
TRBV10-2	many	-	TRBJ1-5	CASRREGGNQPQHF	TGCGCCAGCAGGCGGGAGGGGGGCAATCAGCCCCAGCATTTT
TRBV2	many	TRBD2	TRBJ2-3	CASRDWTSGSKDTQYF	TGTGCCAGCAGGGATTGGACTAGCGGGAGTAAAGATACGCAGTATTTT
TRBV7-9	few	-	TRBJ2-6	CASSFRQESAF	TGTGCCAGCAGCTTTAGACAGGAATCGGCTTTC
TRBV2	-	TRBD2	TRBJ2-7	CASSQAGVNYEQYF	TGTGCCAGCAGCCAAGCGGGAGTGAACTACGAGCAGTACTTC
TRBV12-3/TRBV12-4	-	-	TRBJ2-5	CASSFRGARETQYF	TGTGCCAGCAGTTTTCGGGGGGCGCGGGAGACCCAGTACTTC
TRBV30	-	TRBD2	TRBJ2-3	CAWSLGLAGADTQYF	TGTGCCTGGAGTCTGGGACTAGCGGGAGCCGATACGCAGTATTTT
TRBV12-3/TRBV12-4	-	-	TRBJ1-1	CASSLAGIDTEAFF	TGTGCCAGCAGTTTAGCCGGGATAGACACTGAAGCTTTCTTT
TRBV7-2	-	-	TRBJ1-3	CASSSSGLYGYTIYF	TGTGCCAGCAGCTCGTCTGGGCTCTATGGCTACACCATATATTTT
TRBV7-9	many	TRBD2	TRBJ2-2	CASSLLPGLAPMASGELFF	TGTGCCAGCAGCTTACTTCCCGGACTAGCACCAATGGCGTCCGGGGAGCTGTTTTTT
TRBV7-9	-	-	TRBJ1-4	CASSLSAVLFF	TGTGCCAGCAGCTTATCGGCAGTGCTGTTTTTT
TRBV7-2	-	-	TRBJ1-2	CASSFFRTDNYGYTF	TGTGCCAGCAGCTTTTTTCGGACAGACAATTATGGCTACACCTTC
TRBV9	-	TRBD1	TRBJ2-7	CASSTGGNEQYF	TGTGCCAGCAGCACAGGGGGCAATGAGCAGTACTTC
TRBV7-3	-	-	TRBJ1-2	CASSLTGDGYTF	TGTGCCAGCAGCTTAACAGGGGATGGCTACACCTTC
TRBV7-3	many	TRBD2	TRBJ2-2	CASSLNAGAGSGELFF	TGTGCCAGCAGCTTAAACGCGGGAGCCGGGTCCGGGGAGCTGTTTTTT